Shown below are 18 T cell receptor beta chains from a single sample sequenced in a study of cytomegalovirus exposure and HLA in healthy donors. Primers included in the PCR were 60 Vbeta and 13 Jbeta primers. The table came from immunoSEQ multiplex PCR; TCRdb's copy has only in-frame clones and leaves some out. This sample carries roughly 34,000 clones, with approximately 4% going to the ten biggest clones. The sample consisted of PBMCs. Source of these receptors: a middle-aged man in good health and CMV-seronegative.

The V and J genes are TRBV7-3 and TRBJ2-7; tentative D call: TRBD2 (5 bases). The CDR3 runs 13 residues. The V end lost 0 bases, the J end lost 6 bases, and 9 bases lay between the germline ends. Looked up from germline, CDR1 is SGHTA and CDR2 is FQGTGA. CDR3 DNA sequence: TGTGCCAGCAGCTTAACGGTGAGCGGCGAGCAGTACTTC. Translating it yields CASSLTVSGEQYF.

This sequence joins TRBV9 and TRBJ2-6, with TRBD2 as a possible D gene (6 bases). The CDR3 extends over 18 amino acids. V was cut by 0 bases and J by 2 bases, with 15 bases left in between. Germline assignment: CDR1 SGDLS and CDR2 YYNGEE. The CDR3 reads CASSVAGGLGAGANVLTF. The CDR3 DNA is TGTGCCAGCAGCGTAGCTGGAGGGTTGGGGGCTGGGGCCAACGTCCTGACTTTC.

The V gene is TRBV5-1, the J gene TRBJ2-7; D perhaps matches TRBD1 (5 bases). The CDR3 is 15 residues long. Germline CDR1 is SGHRS and CDR2 is YFSETQ. V gave up 4 bases and J gave up 2 bases, with 16 bases separating them. CDR3 sequence reads: CASSPDSDFTYEQYF. The DNA for the CDR3 is TGCGCCAGCAGCCCAGACAGTGATTTTACCTACGAGCAGTACTTC.

V gene TRBV7-2 combines with J gene TRBJ2-7, with 14 bases matching TRBD2. This CDR3 has 17 amino acids. The germline gives CDR1 SGHTA, CDR2 FQGNSA. J gave up 4 bases and V 3 bases, and 8 bases lay outside the gene matches. CDR3 amino acids: CASSLALGTSGSYEQYF. For the CDR3, the DNA is TGTGCCAGCAGCTTGGCTTTGGGGACTAGCGGGAGTTACGAGCAGTACTTC.

The chain has TRBV29-1 and TRBJ2-1, with 9 positions matching TRBD2. Unmatched junction bases numbered 12, after V lost 1 base and J lost 5 bases. This CDR3 spans 17 amino acids. Germline CDR1 is SQVTM and CDR2 is ANQGSEA. The CDR3 sequence: CSVEGGLAGGADNEQFF. DNA of the CDR3: TGCAGCGTTGAAGGAGGCCTGGCGGGGGGGGCCGACAATGAGCAGTTCTTC.

The J gene is TRBJ2-7, the V gene TRBV27; 7 bases are a match to TRBD1. Looked up from germline, CDR1 is MNHEY and CDR2 is SMNVEV (reference sequence). The CDR3 runs 15 residues. The V gene end was trimmed by 3 bases and the J gene end by 1 base; junction bases not matched to a gene: 6. The DNA of the CDR3 is TGTGCCAGCAGTTTTCACGGACAGGAATCCTACGAGCAGTACTTC. Translating it yields CASSFHGQESYEQYF.

The V and J genes are TRBV5-1 and TRBJ1-1; D might be TRBD1 (6 bases). The ends were cut back, 2 bases at V and 6 bases at J, with 11 bases in the middle. CDR3 length: 13 amino acids. CDR1 is SGHRS and CDR2 is YFSETQ in the germline V gene. CDR3 coding DNA: TGCGCCAGCAGCTTAAACACAGGGTCTGAAGCTTTCTTT. Protein product: CASSLNTGSEAFF.

The chain has TRBV30 and TRBJ2-6, with a weak D call TRBD1 (6 bases). CDR1 is GTSNPN, CDR2 SVGIG, per germline (reference sequence). CDR3 size: 17 residues. V was shortened by 5 bases and J by 0 bases, with 17 bases between the two germline ends. The chain's CDR3 is CAWGGRGLLSGANVLTF. The DNA for the CDR3 is TGTGCCTGGGGGGGCCGAGGACTGCTCTCTGGGGCCAACGTCCTGACTTTC. Drawing the rest from reference TRBV30 and TRBJ2-6, the complete variable domain is SQTIHQWPATLVQPVGSPLSLECTVEGTSNPNLYWYRQAAGRGLQLLFYSVGIGQISSEVPQNLSASRPQDRQFILSSKKLLLSDSGFYLCAWGGRGLLSGANVLTFGAGSRLTVL.

V is TRBV4-3 and J is TRBJ2-5, with D possibly matching TRBD1 (6 bases). V was shortened by 1 base and J by 2 bases, with 20 bases between the two germline ends. CDR1 and CDR2 from the germline V gene are LGHNA and YSLEER. The CDR3 extends over 18 amino acids. The CDR3 nucleotides read TGCGCCAGCAGCCAAGCGTTTCGGCATGGACAGTTACAAGAGACCCAGTACTTC. This codes for CASSQAFRHGQLQETQYF.

This chain connects TRBV9 to TRBJ2-3; D unclear. V lost 4 bases, J lost 3 bases, and 12 bases lay in between. CDR3 length: 14 residues. CDR1 is SGDLS and CDR2 is YYNGEE in the germline V gene. The CDR3 region has the DNA TGTGCCAGCAGCCCGCGGATCCCTACAGATACGCAGTATTTT. Its protein product is CASSPRIPTDTQYF.

The rearrangement links TRBV19 to TRBJ1-4; D is ambiguous. The CDR3 runs to 15 residues. Between the trimmed V and J ends, which lost 6 bases and 0 bases, there was a span of 11 bases. CDR1 is LNHDA and CDR2 is SQIVND in the germline V gene (reference sequence). CDR3: CASRRTAATNEKLFF. CDR3 nucleotide sequence: TGTGCCAGTAGACGTACAGCTGCAACTAATGAAAAACTGTTTTTT.

The chain uses TRBV11-2 and TRBJ1-2; TRBD1 matches at 11 bases. The CDR3 spans 15 residues. Germline trimming cut 0 bases from V and 3 bases from J; bases unmatched to any gene: 0. Germline lookup yields CDR1 SGHAT and CDR2 FQNNGV. The CDR3 sequence: CASSLEGQGDYGYTF. CDR3 DNA: TGTGCCAGCAGCTTAGAGGGACAGGGGGACTATGGCTACACCTTC.

About this clone: The same CDR3 arises from other DNA sequences in this sample as well. The chain links TRBV5-1 to TRBJ2-5, with D possibly TRBD2 on 7 matching bases. Trimming removed 4 bases at V and 5 bases at J, with 24 bases between. Looked up from germline, CDR1 is SGHRS and CDR2 is YFSETQ. This CDR3 region has 17 residues. Here the CDR3 DNA reads TGCGCCAGCAGCCAGGCTCGCGGGGGCAATTCCAGGGAGACCCAGTACTTC. Amino acid sequence: CASSQARGGNSRETQYF.

This chain connects TRBV19 to TRBJ1-4; 7 nucleotides match TRBD1. Trimming cost V 4 bases and J 0 bases; bases outside gene matches: 5. The germline V gene has CDR1 LNHDA and CDR2 SQIVND (reference sequence). The CDR3 extends over 16 amino acids. The DNA of the CDR3 is TGTGCCAGTAGTAGGGACAGACTAGCAACTAATGAAAAACTGTTTTTT. Its translation: CASSRDRLATNEKLFF. The full variable domain, completed using reference TRBV19 and TRBJ1-4, is DGGITQSPKYLFRKEGQNVTLSCEQNLNHDAMYWYRQDPGQGLRLIYYSQIVNDFQKGDIAEGYSVSREKKESFPLTVTSAQKNPTAFYLCASSRDRLATNEKLFFGSGTQLSVL.

V gene TRBV27 combines with J gene TRBJ2-5, with TRBD1 identical over 8 bases. The CDR3 covers 16 residues. V was pared by 0 bases and J by 4 bases, with 7 bases of the junction left unmatched. Per germline, CDR1 MNHEY and CDR2 SMNVEV (reference sequence). CDR3 DNA sequence: TGTGCCAGCAGTTTATCGACAGGGGTGGATCGAGAGACCCAGTACTTC. Translated: CASSLSTGVDRETQYF.

V and J are TRBV27 and TRBJ2-2; no clear D. CDR1 and CDR2 from the germline V gene are MNHEY and SMNVEV (reference sequence). The V gene lost 6 bases and the J gene lost 2 bases, with 16 bases spanning the gap. This CDR3 has 16 residues. The CDR3 is CASSWARRINTGELFF. The DNA of the CDR3 is TGTGCCAGCAGCTGGGCCCGAAGGATCAACACCGGGGAGCTGTTTTTT.

V is TRBV5-4 and J is TRBJ1-1, with 7 bases fitting TRBD1. V was pared by 3 bases and J by 5 bases, with 13 bases of the junction left unmatched. This CDR3 spans 16 amino acids. CDR1 and CDR2 (germline): SGHNT, YYREEE (reference sequence). As DNA, the CDR3 is TGTGCCAGCAGCTCACCCCCGGGACAGCAGAAGACTGAAGCTTTCTTT. Translated, it gives CASSSPPGQQKTEAFF.

This chain uses TRBV6-5 with TRBJ2-1; TRBD1 agrees at 7 bases. This CDR3 contains 14 residues. CDR1 and CDR2 from the germline V gene are MNHEY and SVGAGI. The V gene end was trimmed by 8 bases and the J gene end by 6 bases; junction bases not matched to a gene: 10. The CDR3 region is CASQLLGTANEQFF. The CDR3 DNA reads as TGTGCCAGCCAACTCCTGGGGACAGCCAATGAGCAGTTCTTC.